These 14 T cell receptor beta chains share one sample of origin, sequenced in a study of early T cells in non-severe SARS-CoV-2 infection. TCRdb re-called the 5' RACE reads through MiXCR, storing one row per CDR3 protein. The sample has tens of thousands of distinct CDR3 sequences, under 15% seen once. The sample taken for sequencing was whole blood. The receptors were gathered from an adult who was a healthcare worker with PCR-confirmed SARS-CoV-2 infection or an uninfected control (not recorded which).

This clonotype was seen only a few times. V is TRBV10-3 and J is TRBJ2-5; D might be TRBD1 (5 bases). This CDR3 contains 14 residues. V was trimmed by 4 bases and J by 0 bases, leaving 9 bases between them. Per the germline V gene, CDR1 is ENHRY and CDR2 is SYGVKD. The CDR3 sequence is CAISAQGNQETQYF. The CDR3 DNA reads as TGTGCCATCAGTGCCCAGGGAAACCAAGAGACCCAGTACTTC.

The table lists this clonotype with many counts. The genes are TRBV10-3 and TRBJ2-1, with 13 bases fitting TRBD2. There are 15 residues in the CDR3. Looked up from germline, CDR1 is ENHRY and CDR2 is SYGVKD. The V and J ends lost 7 bases and 4 bases, in that order; junction bases with no gene match: 4. DNA for the CDR3: TGTGCCATCAACCGACTAGCGGGGGGTTACAATGAGCAGTTCTTC. Translation: CAINRLAGGYNEQFF.

The V and J genes are TRBV28 and TRBJ2-2; D unresolved. Germline loops: CDR1 MDHEN, CDR2 SYDVKM. The V end lost 1 base, the J end lost 1 base, and 7 bases lay between the germline ends. The CDR3 consists of 15 residues. The CDR3 nucleotides are TGTGCCAGCAGTTTATCCCAGCTGAACACCGGGGAGCTGTTTTTT. It is translated as CASSLSQLNTGELFF.

This sequence joins TRBV5-3 and TRBJ1-5; TRBD1 matches at 12 bases. TRBV5-3 is marked as an open reading frame, function uncertain. The CDR3 has 20 amino acids. J lost 5 bases, V lost 3 bases, and 18 bases had no gene match. As DNA, the CDR3 is TGTGCCAGAAGCTACAAGTGGCCCTTCACCGGGACAGGGGGCCATCAGCCCCAGCATTTT. Translated: CARSYKWPFTGTGGHQPQHF.

This clonotype was recorded a few times. The rearrangement links TRBV12-5 to TRBJ2-2; tentative D call: TRBD1 (6 bases). Trimming took 0 bases from V and 5 from J, leaving 13 bases between them. CDR1 and CDR2 (germline): LGHNT, FRNRAP. The CDR3 runs to 16 residues. The CDR3 DNA follows: TGTGCTAGTGGTTTGGTCATAGGCAGGGGAACCGGGGAGCTGTTTTTT. Its translation: CASGLVIGRGTGELFF.

The sample holds many counts of this clonotype. CDR3 protein: CASSVTSGFQETQYF. The CDR3 DNA is TGTGCCAGCAGCGTTACTAGCGGGTTCCAAGAGACCCAGTACTTC. This chain uses TRBV9 with TRBJ2-5; 9 positions agree with TRBD2. CDR1 and CDR2 (germline): SGDLS, YYNGEE. This CDR3 contains 15 residues. V lost 2 bases and J lost 1; bases outside the gene matches: 3.

The chain combines TRBV6-2 or TRBV6-3 with TRBJ2-3; 8 bases are a match to TRBD2. The germline CDR1 and CDR2 sequences are MNHEY and SVGEGT. J was trimmed by 4 bases and V by 6 bases; bases with no gene match: 6. This CDR3 region has 14 residues. CDR3 bases: TGTGCCAGCAGGCTCCGGGGGGGCTCAGATACGCAGTATTTT. Protein sequence: CASRLRGGSDTQYF.

This clonotype was counted ten times or more. V usage is TRBV11-2 and J usage is TRBJ2-4; 10 nucleotides agree with TRBD2. Germline V gene lookup returns CDR1 SGHAT and CDR2 FQNNGV. V dropped 4 bases and J dropped 10; count of bases not matched to a gene: 7. This CDR3 region has 14 residues. CDR3 sequence reads: CASSYLAGDRIQYF. The CDR3 nucleotides read TGTGCCAGCAGCTATCTAGCGGGAGACCGGATTCAGTACTTC.

This clonotype has a count of ten or more. The chain recombines TRBV5-5 with TRBJ2-1, with TRBD2 matching over 9 bases. The CDR3 sequence is 16 residues long. Germline assignment: CDR1 SGHKS and CDR2 YYEKEE (reference sequence). Trimming at V came to 4 bases and at J to 7 bases, leaving 12 bases not matched to a gene. This CDR3 reads CASSPVRVAGVNEQFF. DNA of the CDR3: TGTGCCAGCAGCCCCGTTAGGGTAGCGGGAGTGAATGAGCAGTTCTTC.

In this sample, this clonotype turned up many times. The V gene is TRBV6-2 or TRBV6-3, the J gene TRBJ1-5; D call uncertain. Per germline, CDR1 MNHEY and CDR2 SVGEGT. CDR3 length equals 14 residues. Trimming stripped 6 bases from V and 2 bases from J, with 11 bases between. CDR3 nucleotides: TGTGCCAGCAGCCCTAGGGAGGGCAATCAGCCCCAGCATTTT. This codes for CASSPREGNQPQHF.

In its sample, this clonotype was seen many times. The rearrangement uses TRBV19 and TRBJ1-4; D uncertain. Germline-derived CDR1 and CDR2 are LNHDA and SQIVND (reference sequence). Trimming pared 8 bases from V and 0 bases from J, leaving 10 bases between. CDR3 length equals 14 residues. The CDR3 DNA reads TGTGCCAGTGGCGCAGTCGCAACTAATGAAAAACTGTTTTTT. It encodes CASGAVATNEKLFF.

Only a few counts were recorded for this clonotype. The chain joins TRBV10-1 to TRBJ1-5; D gene ambiguous. Looked up from germline, CDR1 is WNHNN and CDR2 is SYGVQD (reference sequence). Trimming cost V 9 bases and J 1 base, with 34 bases left between them. The CDR3 spans 21 residues. The CDR3, as DNA: TGCGCCAGTCAAGCCCCCATAAACAGATTCCCCGAGGGAGAGAGCAATCAGCCCCAGCATTTT. Its translation is CASQAPINRFPEGESNQPQHF.

In this sample, this clonotype turned up many times. The V gene is TRBV7-9, the J gene TRBJ2-5; D may be TRBD1 (6 bases). From germline, CDR1 is SEHNR and CDR2 FQNEAQ (reference sequence). V lost 3 bases and J 1 base, leaving 12 bases between the germline ends. The CDR3 totals 15 residues. CDR3 bases: TGTGCCAGCAGCTTCCAAACAGGGTTCCAAGAGACCCAGTACTTC. Amino acids: CASSFQTGFQETQYF.

The CDR3 loop reads CASSPGADSSPLHF. The DNA of the CDR3 is TGTGCCAGCAGCCCCGGGGCCGACAGTTCACCCCTCCACTTT. The chain recombines TRBV7-9 with TRBJ1-6; a weak D match, TRBD1 (5 bases). The CDR3 is 14 amino acids. CDR1 and CDR2 from the germline V gene are SEHNR and FQNEAQ (reference sequence). The germline V and J ends were trimmed by 5 bases and 9 bases, with 14 bases remaining between them.